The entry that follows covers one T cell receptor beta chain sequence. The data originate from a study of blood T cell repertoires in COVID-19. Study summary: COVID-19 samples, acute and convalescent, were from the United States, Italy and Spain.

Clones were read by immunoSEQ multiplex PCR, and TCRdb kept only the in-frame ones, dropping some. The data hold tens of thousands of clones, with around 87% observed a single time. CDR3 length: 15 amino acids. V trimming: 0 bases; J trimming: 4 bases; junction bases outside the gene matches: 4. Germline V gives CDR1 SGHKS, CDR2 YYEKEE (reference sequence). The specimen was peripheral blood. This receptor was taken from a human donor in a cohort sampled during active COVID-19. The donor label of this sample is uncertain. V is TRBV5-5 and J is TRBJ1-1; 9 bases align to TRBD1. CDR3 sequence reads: CASSLGRQGGTEAFF. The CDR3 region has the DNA TGTGCCAGCAGCTTGGGGCGACAGGGGGGCACTGAAGCTTTCTTT. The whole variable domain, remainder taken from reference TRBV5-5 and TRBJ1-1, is DAGVTQSPTHLIKTRGQQVTLRCSPISGHKSVSWYQQVLGQGPQFIFQYYEKEERGRGNFPDRFSARQFPNYSSELNVNALLLGDSALYLCASSLGRQGGTEAFFGQGTRLTVV.